Presented here are 8 T cell receptor beta chains from one specimen sequenced in a study of blood T cell repertoires in COVID-19. Libraries were prepared by immunoSEQ multiplex PCR; TCRdb keeps only in-frame clonotypes and omits some of them. This table holds 85,000 to 100,000 clones, 80% found once. The specimen sequenced was peripheral blood. The origin of the receptors is a man aged 45-65 years who had recovered from COVID-19.

The J gene is TRBJ1-1, the V gene TRBV5-4, with 11 bases lining up with TRBD1. CDR3 length: 14 residues. The germline gives CDR1 SGHNT, CDR2 YYREEE (reference sequence). The V and J ends lost 5 bases and 5 bases, in that order; junction bases with no gene match: 5. CDR3 in amino acids: CASRSGTGGTEAFF. CDR3 nucleotides: TGTGCCAGCAGATCCGGGACAGGGGGGACTGAAGCTTTCTTT.

This chain connects TRBV27 to TRBJ2-7; TRBD1 aligns across 10 bases. The length of the CDR3 is 16 residues. The germline V gene has CDR1 MNHEY and CDR2 SMNVEV (reference sequence). V lost 2 bases to trimming and J lost 7 bases; unmatched junction nucleotides: 11. Here the CDR3 reads CASSLGQDRGIREQYF. The CDR3 coding sequence is TGTGCCAGCAGTTTAGGCCAGGACAGGGGGATCAGGGAGCAGTACTTC.

V gene TRBV2 combines with J gene TRBJ1-1; D gene uncertain. V gave up 2 bases and J gave up 6 bases, with 16 bases separating them. This CDR3 region has 15 residues. In germline, CDR1 is SNHLY, CDR2 FYNNEI. The CDR3 DNA reads as TGTGCCAGCAGTGAACACTTGAGTACACGGGCTGAAGCTTTCTTT. Protein sequence: CASSEHLSTRAEAFF.

V and J are TRBV6-1 and TRBJ1-5, with D possibly TRBD1 on 6 matching bases. Germline V gives CDR1 MNHNS, CDR2 SASEGT. This CDR3 comprises 15 residues. With 2 bases removed from V and 3 bases from J, the gap between germline ends came to 11 bases. This chain's CDR3 is CASSETGGSNQPQHF. The CDR3 DNA reads TGTGCCAGCAGTGAAACGGGGGGCTCCAATCAGCCCCAGCATTTT.

The gene calls are TRBV19 and TRBJ2-3; tentative D call: TRBD1 (6 bases). The CDR3 has 15 amino acids. Germline-derived CDR1 and CDR2 are LNHDA and SQIVND (reference sequence). V was trimmed by 5 bases and J by 2 bases, leaving 14 bases between them. The CDR3 loop reads CASSLRTDLTDTQYF. For the CDR3, the DNA is TGTGCCAGTAGTCTAAGGACAGACCTCACAGATACGCAGTATTTT. Full variable domain (rest looked up from reference TRBV19 and TRBJ2-3): DGGITQSPKYLFRKEGQNVTLSCEQNLNHDAMYWYRQDPGQGLRLIYYSQIVNDFQKGDIAEGYSVSREKKESFPLTVTSAQKNPTAFYLCASSLRTDLTDTQYFGPGTRLTVL.

For the CDR3, the DNA is TGTGCCAGCAGTCCAGGAGGAGCAAGCACCGGGGAGCTGTTTTTT. It is translated as CASSPGGASTGELFF. This chain joins TRBV28 and TRBJ2-2, with D tentatively TRBD2 (5 bases). CDR1 and CDR2 from the germline V gene are MDHEN and SYDVKM. The CDR3 length is 15 residues. Deletions cut 5 bases from V and 4 bases from J, with 14 bases between. The whole variable domain, remainder taken from reference TRBV28 and TRBJ2-2, is DVKVTQSSRYLVKRTGEKVFLECVQDMDHENMFWYRQDPGLGLRLIYFSYDVKMKEKGDIPEGYSVSREKKERFSLILESASTNQTSMYLCASSPGGASTGELFFGEGSRLTVL.

This rearrangement joins TRBV21-1 to TRBJ2-7; TRBD1, the table's D call, lacks a check against the DNA. TRBV21-1 is given as a pseudogene. The CDR3 length is 16 residues. The CDR3 protein is CASSKAKGTDLIGQYF. For the CDR3, the DNA is TGTGCCAGCAGCAAAGCGAAAGGGACAGACCTTATAGGGCAGTACTTC.

The chain combines TRBV7-9 with TRBJ2-7; perhaps TRBD2 as D (6 bases). CDR1 is SEHNR and CDR2 is FQNEAQ in the germline V gene (reference sequence). V gave up 0 bases and J gave up 3 bases, with 6 bases separating them. The CDR3 length is 13 residues. DNA of the CDR3: TGTGCCAGCAGCTTAGCGGGGGGCTACGAGCAGTACTTC. This translates into CASSLAGGYEQYF.